Below are 14 T cell receptor beta chains sequenced from a single sample in a study of cytotoxic CD8 clonotypes in ibrutinib-treated CLL. The assay was immunoSEQ multiplex PCR, and TCRdb's table has in-frame clones only and misses some. The table includes around 60,000 clones, about three quarters detected once. This sample comprised PBMCs, obtained after 12 months of ibrutinib treatment. The receptor source for this set is a human donor with chronic lymphocytic leukemia.

The CDR3 protein is CASSLRGQKGGNEQFF. CDR3 DNA sequence: TGTGCCAGCAGCTTAAGGGGACAGAAGGGGGGGAATGAGCAGTTCTTC. The chain joins TRBV7-6 to TRBJ2-1; D assignment may be TRBD1 or TRBD2 (7 bases each). The germline V gene encodes CDR1 SGHVS and CDR2 FNYEAQ. The CDR3 totals 16 residues. Trimming stripped 2 bases from V and 7 bases from J, with 18 bases between. The whole variable domain, remainder taken from reference TRBV7-6 and TRBJ2-1, is GAGVSQSPRYKVTKRGQDVALRCDPISGHVSLYWYRQALGQGPEFLTYFNYEAQQDKSGLPNDRFSAERPEGSISTLTIQRTEQRDSAMYRCASSLRGQKGGNEQFFGPGTRLTVL.

The gene calls are TRBV5-1 and TRBJ2-2; 10 bases map to TRBD1. CDR3 size: 15 residues. V shed 4 bases and J 7 bases; nucleotides not matched to a gene: 7. Germline V lookup: CDR1 SGHRS, CDR2 YFSETQ. The CDR3 nucleotides read TGCGCCAGCAGCAGTTCCGGACAGGGGGTCGGGGAGCTGTTTTTT. It translates to CASSSSGQGVGELFF.

This clone was counted only a few times. The rearrangement joins TRBV10-3 to TRBJ2-2, with TRBD2 matching over 8 bases. The germline V gene has CDR1 ENHRY and CDR2 SYGVKD. The V segment lost 7 bases and the J segment 6 bases; nucleotides outside the gene matches: 1. This CDR3 comprises 12 residues. The CDR3 nucleotides are TGTGCCATCACGGGACTAGCCGGGGAGCTGTTTTTT. It yields the protein CAITGLAGELFF.

This clone was counted between two and nine times. V usage is TRBV19 and J usage is TRBJ1-1, with D unclear. V lost 6 bases to trimming and J lost 6 bases, with 23 bases between them. Looked up from germline, CDR1 is LNHDA and CDR2 is SQIVND (reference sequence). The CDR3 has 16 amino acids. The CDR3 coding sequence is TGTGCCAGTAGGCCTCGGGCCCGGATTTATGACGCTGAAGCTTTCTTT. It encodes CASRPRARIYDAEAFF.

This sequence joins TRBV15 and TRBJ2-5; TRBD1 might be the D (6 bases). The CDR3 has 15 amino acids. Trimming left V 3 bases short and J 4 bases short, with 15 bases between. The germline V gene has CDR1 LNHNV and CDR2 YYDKDF (reference sequence). CDR3 sequence: CATSSAQGSGETQYF. The CDR3 DNA reads as TGTGCCACCAGCAGCGCACAGGGCTCCGGAGAGACCCAGTACTTC.

As regards this clone: One end of the junction is discordant with germline, which a read error may explain. The CDR3 DNA reads as TGCAGTGCTAGCAGCAGTCAGCCCCAGCATTTT. Translation gives CSASSSQPQHF. J is TRBJ1-5 and V is TRBV20-1; no clear D gene. CDR1 is DFQATT and CDR2 is SNEGSKA in the germline V gene (reference sequence). The CDR3 sequence is 11 residues long.

This chain connects TRBV30 to TRBJ1-1, with 9 bases that match TRBD1. Per germline, CDR1 GTSNPN and CDR2 SVGIG (reference sequence). The CDR3 totals 13 residues. The V and J ends lost 2 bases and 9 bases, in that order; junction bases with no gene match: 7. CDR3 protein: CAWSNEQGAKAFF. CDR3 DNA: TGTGCCTGGAGTAACGAACAGGGGGCAAAAGCTTTCTTT.

The rearrangement joins TRBV5-1 to TRBJ1-1, with D perhaps TRBD1 (5 bases). Germline V CDR1 and CDR2: SGHRS, YFSETQ. The CDR3 is 14 amino acids. The V end lost 4 bases, the J end lost 3 bases, and 13 bases lay between the germline ends. CDR3 sequence reads: CASSLRGGDTEAFF. The CDR3 nucleotides are TGCGCCAGCAGCCTCCGAGGAGGGGACACTGAAGCTTTCTTT.

There are a few counts of this clone. The chain links TRBV28 to TRBJ2-2; no definite D call. Per the germline V gene, CDR1 is MDHEN and CDR2 is SYDVKM. The length of the CDR3 is 13 residues. The V and J ends lost 7 bases and 4 bases respectively, with 10 bases between them. The DNA of the CDR3 is TGTGCCAGCACCAAAGGACCCACCGGGGAGCTGTTTTTT. Translation gives CASTKGPTGELFF.

The rearrangement joins TRBV5-1 to TRBJ2-3; the match to TRBD2 covers 10 bases. V dropped 3 bases and J dropped 6; count of bases not matched to a gene: 10. The germline V gene encodes CDR1 SGHRS and CDR2 YFSETQ. The CDR3 covers 16 residues. The DNA for the CDR3 is TGCGCCAGCAGCTCTAAAGCGGGAGGGCCAGGGGATACGCAGTATTTT. Translating gives CASSSKAGGPGDTQYF.

V gene TRBV2 combines with J gene TRBJ2-1; D not certain. The CDR3 is made up of 13 amino acids. V was clipped by 2 bases and J by 5 bases, with 7 bases between them. Germline loops: CDR1 SNHLY, CDR2 FYNNEI. The CDR3 protein is CASSEPFNNEQFF. The CDR3 DNA sequence: TGTGCCAGCAGTGAACCATTCAACAATGAGCAGTTCTTC.

This clone was seen a handful of times. The CDR3 bases are TGTGCCAGCAGTGCTCAACCAGGGGACTCCTACAATGAGCAGTTCTTC. This gives the protein CASSAQPGDSYNEQFF. J is TRBJ2-1 and V is TRBV6-4; tentatively, D is TRBD1 (6 bases). The CDR3 runs 16 residues. V lost 4 bases and J lost 0, with 13 bases in between. CDR1 and CDR2 from the germline V gene are MRHNA and SNTAGT.

This chain connects TRBV2 to TRBJ2-7; D is unresolved. Germline V gene sequence: CDR1 SNHLY, CDR2 FYNNEI. The CDR3 totals 12 residues. V lost 3 bases and J 3 bases, leaving 6 bases between the germline ends. This CDR3 is CASSDAIYEQYF. CDR3 coding DNA: TGTGCCAGCAGTGACGCAATCTACGAGCAGTACTTC.

The chain links TRBV7-2 to TRBJ2-4; no reliable D call. V lost 0 bases to trimming and J lost 7 bases, with 10 bases between them. This CDR3 contains 14 residues. Germline lookup yields CDR1 SGHTA and CDR2 FQGNSA. For the CDR3, the DNA is TGTGCCAGCAGCTTAGCTAGACCTCTCAACATTCAGTACTTC. This sequence encodes CASSLARPLNIQYF.